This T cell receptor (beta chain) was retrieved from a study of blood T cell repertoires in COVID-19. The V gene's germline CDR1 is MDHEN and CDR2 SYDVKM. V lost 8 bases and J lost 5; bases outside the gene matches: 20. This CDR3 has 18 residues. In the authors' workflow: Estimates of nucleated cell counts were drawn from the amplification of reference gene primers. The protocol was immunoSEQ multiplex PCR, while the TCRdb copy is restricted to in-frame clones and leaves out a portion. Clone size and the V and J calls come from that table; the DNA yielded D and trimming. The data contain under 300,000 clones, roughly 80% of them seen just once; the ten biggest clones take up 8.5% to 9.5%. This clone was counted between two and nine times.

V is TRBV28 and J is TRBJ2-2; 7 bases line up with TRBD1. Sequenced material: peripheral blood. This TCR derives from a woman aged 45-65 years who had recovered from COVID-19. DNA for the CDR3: TGTGCCAGCGTAAAAGGGGGCCTCGTTGCCGGGTCGACCGGGGAGCTGTTTTTT. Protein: CASVKGGLVAGSTGELFF.